Here is one TCR beta chain with its context. What this receptor recognizes is not known. At one of its ends the junction is not consistent with the germline gene, which may arise from a read error. Libraries came from the immunoSEQ multiplex PCR assay. This is the immuneACCESS table as TCRdb keeps it, with only in-frame sequences that have V and J called. A part of the clones is gone; compared with another copy, unresolved V genes explain less than half, and the rest is unexplained. A total of roughly 70,000 clones appear in this sample, approximately 94% of them only once. About 0.35% of the sample is taken by the ten largest. The data stem from a study of technical replicates of blood from a handful of donors (TCRdb year 2017). Counted from cysteine to phenylalanine, this CDR3 has 12 amino acids. Only the CDR3 DNA is retained, 36 bases long and in frame from the first base. CDR1 and CDR2 were assigned from the germline V gene as SQVTM and ANQGSEA.

Sequencing was carried out using T cells isolated from PBMCs. The sequence joins TRBV29-1 to TRBJ2-7, with a tentative D gene TRBD2 over 7 matching bases. The clonotype comes from a human donor in good health. The CDR3 reads as follows: CSVEDLEGGEFF. The DNA is as follows: TGCAGCGTTGAAGATTTGGAAGGGGGGGAATTCTTC.